What follows are 16 T cell receptor beta chains derived from one specimen sequenced in a study of cytomegalovirus exposure and HLA in healthy donors. Clones were read by immunoSEQ multiplex PCR, and TCRdb kept only the in-frame ones, dropping some. The sample lists about 200,000 clones, 70% to 85% occurring once. The sample consisted of PBMCs. The receptors originated from a woman aged 30 to 39 in good health and CMV-seropositive.

V is TRBV5-1 and J is TRBJ1-4; TRBD1 matches 11 bases. Germline V gene data show CDR1 as SGHRS and CDR2 as YFSETQ. V trimming: 4 bases; J trimming: 10 bases; junction bases outside the gene matches: 6. This CDR3 has 14 residues. In DNA, the CDR3 is TGCGCCAGCAGCCCGGGACAGGGGGAGGCAAAACTGTTTTTT. Its translation is CASSPGQGEAKLFF. The full variable domain, its missing parts supplied by reference TRBV5-1 and TRBJ1-4, is KAGVTQTPRYLIKTRGQQVTLSCSPISGHRSVSWYQQTPGQGLQFLFEYFSETQRNKGNFPGRFSGRQFSNSRSEMNVSTLELGDSALYLCASSPGQGEAKLFFGSGTQLSVL.

V and J are TRBV5-8 and TRBJ2-7; D is uncertain. Germline CDR1 is SGHTS and CDR2 is YDEGEE. This CDR3 region has 15 residues. Trimming shortened V by 3 bases and J by 9 bases, and 22 bases separated the two germline ends. The CDR3 is CASSSPRLLRDGQYF. The CDR3, as DNA: TGTGCCAGCAGCTCCCCCAGACTGCTACGAGATGGGCAGTACTTC.

On this clone: One end of the junction does not line up with germline, which may come from a read error. The rearrangement uses TRBV9 and TRBJ2-3, with D tentatively TRBD1 (6 bases). The CDR3 is 14 residues long. CDR1 is SGDLS, CDR2 YYNGEE, per germline. CDR3 residues: CASSVEGGTDTQYF. Here the CDR3 DNA reads TGTGCCAGTAGCGTAGAGGGGGGCACAGATACGCAGTATTTT.

CDR3 in DNA: TGTGCCAGCAGTCCCGGGGACAGGGCTCACGAGCAGTACTTC. As protein: CASSPGDRAHEQYF. V is TRBV28 and J is TRBJ2-7; 9 bases line up with TRBD1. CDR3 length: 14 amino acids. Germline V CDR1 and CDR2: MDHEN, SYDVKM. The junction had 7 bases not matched to a gene; V was cut back by 5 bases and J by 5 bases.

This clone was seen a single time. The rearrangement links TRBV21-1 to TRBJ2-7; the table calls TRBD1, which could not be checked here. TRBV21-1 corresponds to a pseudogene. The CDR3 has 15 amino acids. This CDR3 is CASIIVGGFSYEQYF. The CDR3 DNA reads as TGTGCCAGCATTATCGTAGGGGGTTTCTCCTACGAGCAGTACTTC.

This sequence joins TRBV7-9 and TRBJ1-3; D is unresolved. The CDR3 extends over 14 amino acids. Germline-derived CDR1 and CDR2 are SEHNR and FQNEAQ (reference sequence). Trimming took off 6 bases at V and 0 bases at J, with 9 bases between the two ends. The CDR3 reads CASRHRNSGNTIYF. The CDR3, as DNA: TGTGCCAGCAGACACCGTAACTCTGGAAACACCATATATTTT.

V usage is TRBV6-1 and J usage is TRBJ2-3; D ambiguous. The germline V and J ends were trimmed by 5 bases and 4 bases, with 7 bases remaining between them. CDR3 length equals 12 residues. The germline gives CDR1 MNHNS, CDR2 SASEGT. The CDR3 DNA reads TGTGCCAGCAGTCCCGGAGCAGATACGCAGTATTTT. It specifies CASSPGADTQYF.

The chain is built from TRBV7-2 and TRBJ2-1; 11 nucleotides match TRBD2. The J segment lost 1 base and the V segment lost 5 bases, leaving 4 bases of the junction unmatched. The CDR3 extends over 16 amino acids. The germline gives CDR1 SGHTA, CDR2 FQGNSA. CDR3 in amino acids: CASSPRTSGSYNEQFF. CDR3 in DNA: TGTGCCAGCAGCCCACGGACTAGCGGGTCCTACAATGAGCAGTTCTTC.

The chain uses TRBV29-1 and TRBJ2-7, with 14 bases identical to TRBD2. The CDR3 is made up of 12 amino acids. Losses at the gene ends were 7 bases for V and 5 bases for J; bases not matched to a gene: 1. Germline V lookup: CDR1 SQVTM, CDR2 ANQGSEA. The DNA of the CDR3 is TGCAGCGCGACTAGCGGGAGGGACGAGCAGTACTTC. Translation gives CSATSGRDEQYF.

The gene calls are TRBV5-1 and TRBJ1-2; D is uncertain. The germline gives CDR1 SGHRS, CDR2 YFSETQ. The CDR3 sequence is 16 residues long. V was pared by 3 bases and J by 5 bases, with 20 bases between. CDR3 DNA: TGCGCCAGCAGCTCCCAATCACAGACTACTGGATATGGCTACACCTTC. It codes for CASSSQSQTTGYGYTF. Full variable domain (missing parts from reference TRBV5-1 and TRBJ1-2): KAGVTQTPRYLIKTRGQQVTLSCSPISGHRSVSWYQQTPGQGLQFLFEYFSETQRNKGNFPGRFSGRQFSNSRSEMNVSTLELGDSALYLCASSSQSQTTGYGYTFGSGTRLTVV.

The rearrangement links TRBV5-6 to TRBJ1-1; D is ambiguous. This CDR3 has 13 residues. Trimming pared 7 bases from V and 1 base from J, leaving 11 bases between. Germline CDR1 is SGHDT and CDR2 is YYEEEE. In nucleotides, the CDR3 is TGTGCCAGCTCCCCGGGTTGGAACACTGAAGCTTTCTTT. This encodes CASSPGWNTEAFF.

The CDR3: CASSQEISENTGELFF. The DNA of the CDR3 is TGTGCCAGCAGCCAAGAAATTAGCGAGAACACCGGGGAGCTGTTTTTT. The V gene is TRBV4-2, the J gene TRBJ2-2, with D perhaps TRBD2 (5 bases). Between the trimmed V and J ends, which lost 0 bases and 1 base, there was a span of 9 bases. CDR3 length equals 16 residues. Germline loops: CDR1 LGHNA, CDR2 YNFKEQ.

The V call is TRBV2, the J call TRBJ2-1, with 7 bases identical to TRBD2. Germline CDR1 and CDR2: SNHLY and FYNNEI. The CDR3 totals 14 residues. V was pared by 3 bases and J by 3 bases, with 2 bases of the junction left unmatched. CDR3 residues: CASSDRGSYNEQFF. As DNA, the CDR3 is TGTGCCAGCAGTGATCGCGGGAGCTACAATGAGCAGTTCTTC.

This CDR3 reads CASSHTSTDTQYF. The CDR3 bases are TGCGCCAGCAGCCATACTAGCACAGATACGCAGTATTTT. The chain has TRBV4-1 and TRBJ2-3, with D uncertain. Trimming took 3 bases from V and 0 from J, leaving 4 bases between them. The CDR3 sequence is 13 residues long. Per germline, CDR1 MGHRA and CDR2 YSYEKL.

CDR3 residues: CASRDSPNRYEQYF. As DNA, the CDR3 is TGTGCCAGCAGGGACAGCCCGAATCGCTACGAGCAGTACTTC. The chain carries TRBV2 and TRBJ2-7, with D maybe TRBD1 (6 bases). This CDR3 spans 14 amino acids. V was cut by 6 bases and J by 3 bases, with 15 bases left in between. Germline assignment: CDR1 SNHLY and CDR2 FYNNEI.

The chain joins TRBV6-5 to TRBJ2-2, with D possibly being TRBD1 (6 bases). The CDR3 sequence is 14 residues long. CDR1 is MNHEY and CDR2 is SVGAGI in the germline V gene. Trimming took off 5 bases at V and 7 bases at J, with 14 bases between the two ends. CDR3 bases: TGTGCCAGCAGTAGAGACAGGAGTGGCGGGGAGCTGTTTTTT. It is translated as CASSRDRSGGELFF.